The subject of this entry is one T cell receptor (beta chain). The antigen it recognizes is unknown. Nothing much larger sits one base from this clone, and base qualities are not available. The sample originates from a study of shared clonotypes between healthy human individuals (dated by TCRdb to 2018 to 2020). For context, the study as a whole: The cohort comprised a couple of women and three men aged 18 to 49 years. For each donor, three plates each were used for CD4 naive and CD4 memory, two plates were used for CD8 naive, and one plate was used for CD8 memory. Leukapheresis yielded between about 0.8 and 9.5 billion PBMCs per donor. The study deeply sequenced blood TCR repertoires of about five healthy adults to estimate repertoire size and the extent of clonotype sharing between individuals. To increase sequencing depth and limit assay-specific biases, TCR repertoire library preparation and sequencing were carried out by different laboratories using diverse techniques. The study at large found these results: Naive subsets generally had larger estimated clonotype richness than memory subsets. The genetic and exposure-history diversity represented was limited by the small number of donors. Sampling was limited to blood, and TCR repertoires in tissue likely differ from TCR repertoires in blood. Compared with non-shared clonotypes, clonotypes shared by all four sorted-subset donors had higher generation probabilities. When four donors were compared, the shared fraction of clonotypes was about 5% for naive CD4, 3.5% to 4% for naive CD8, 2.3% for memory CD4, and less than 0.45% for memory CD8. Even with the large sequencing depth, rarefaction of the sorted-subset datasets indicated that sequencing was incomplete. Pairwise subsampling indicated that sequencing depth was expected to affect the degree of clonotype sharing among donors.

The donors were healthy, HIV-negative adults who had no recently reported acute infections or vaccinations. Only Caucasian adults living in Nashville, Tennessee, USA were represented among the donors. CD4+ T cells were enriched by magnetic negative selection; naive cells were then positively selected on CD45RA, and the negative fraction formed the memory subset. Blood was collected by leukapheresis, and PBMCs were isolated by Ficoll-Histopaque density gradient centrifugation and then cryopreserved in liquid nitrogen vapor phase. Purity and quantity of every magnetically sorted T cell population were checked by analytical flow cytometry. From each sorted fraction, genomic DNA was isolated and quantified by UV absorbance on a Nanodrop 2000c. Using the deep immunoSEQ assay, multiplex PCR amplified TCR CDR3 regions from genomic DNA. Genomic DNA extracted from each cell subset was distributed evenly over all wells of several immunoSEQ 96-well plates, and each plate served as one replicate. For sorted subsets, roughly 200 ng of genomic DNA, equivalent to 25,000 to 30,000 T cell genomes, went into each replicate PCR. Purified libraries were measured with a Qubit 3.0 fluorometer, size-checked on a Bioanalyzer 2100, and measured again with the KAPA Library Quantification kit. Every immunoSEQ 96-well plate was sequenced on a dedicated single-read 150-cycle Illumina NextSeq 550 flow cell. The study's processing was this. Because the immunoSEQ output held only junctional sequences and lacked quality scores, the filtering could not match the filtering applied to full-length reads. Sequences were annotated with PyIR, a Python wrapper for IgBLAST v1.9, and V/J genes and CDR3 were assigned using IMGT germline references. Any read was removed if the V/J assignment was weak (E-value above 1e-6), the CDR3 was missing, or the read contained stop codons, out-of-frame junctions, or ambiguous translated residues. V3J clonotypes were defined as sequences sharing an identical inferred V gene, J gene, and CDR3 amino acid sequence. The percentage overlap between two repertoires was calculated by dividing the number of shared unique clonotypes by the size of the smaller repertoire. RTK rarefaction, the Chao1 estimator, and Recon v2.1 estimates of unobserved clonotypes were used to assess repertoire richness. For all TCRbeta clonotypes obtained by the gDNA method from four donors, generation probabilities were computed with OLGA. In TCRdb, the immuneACCESS table is reduced to in-frame sequences with V and J assigned. These tables do not hold every clone; where another copy was compared, an unresolved V gene accounts for under half, and the others remain unexplained. The V and J calls and clone size were taken over from that table, and D and trimming were inferred from the DNA. The sample has over a million clones on record, around 82% of them singletons. The ten most abundant clones make up 0.5% to 0.6% of the sample.

From V the trimming removes 9 bases and from J it removes 4 bases, while the gene matches leave 11 bases of the junction unaccounted for. CDR1 and CDR2 are read off the germline V gene as MDHEN and SYDVKM. The CDR3 measures 14 amino acids from cysteine to phenylalanine. This entry keeps only the CDR3 DNA: 42 bases, framed from base 1. This clonotype was obtained from a man younger than 35 in good health. Some clones in this sample may be carry-over from other donors' samples. The sequence links TRBV28 to TRBJ2-7; 8 central bases correspond to TRBD2. Sequenced sample: memory CD4+ T cells from PBMCs. The cell subset or site label for this specimen denotes: CD45RA-negative fraction. Here the CDR3 is given as CASSTGGRAYEQYF. Here is the DNA: TGTGCCAGTAGCACGGGGGGGAGGGCTTACGAGCAGTACTTC.